This TCR beta chain was sequenced for a study of T cells in Graves' hyperthyroidism and ophthalmopathy. Study at large: The authors collected peripheral blood at initial diagnosis, before any treatment. Overall study results and limits: Ophthalmopathy onset followed model prediction by a median approximately 6.2 months.

In patients aged 18 to 65, hyperthyroidism was newly diagnosed, with duration under 2 months. Uncontrolled infection, other autoimmune disease, pregnancy or lactation barred patients from enrollment. Details on this clonotype: Its matching antigen is unknown.

Amplification of TCR beta CDR3 regions used RNA as the template. The HTBI set primed first-round TCR CDR3 RT-PCR. TCRdb recomputed calls from the multiplex PCR reads with MiXCR, one row per CDR3 protein. The sample yields a few hundred thousand distinct CDR3 sequences, about 20% seen once. With 10 bases clipped from V and 7 bases from J, the junction kept 6 bases outside the gene matches. There are 12 residues in the CDR3. Germline assignment: CDR1 SNHLY and CDR2 FYNNEI. Input material: blood. The receptor was isolated from a woman aged 50 to 60 with Graves' hyperthyroidism. The rearrangement links TRBV2 to TRBJ2-1, with 8 nucleotides matching TRBD1. For the CDR3, the DNA is TGTGCCACCGGACAGGGAAGGAATGAGCAGTTCTTC. It encodes CATGQGRNEQFF.